The 5 T cell receptor beta chains presented below share a single source sample, sequenced in a study of cytomegalovirus exposure and HLA in healthy donors. Both 60 Vbeta primers and 13 Jbeta primers went into the PCR. Generated by immunoSEQ multiplex PCR, the TCRdb table keeps only in-frame clones and is missing some. The sample consists of more than 150,000 clones, about 80% of them appearing once. Sequencing used PBMCs. The receptors stem from a woman under 30 in good health and CMV-seropositive.

The chain links TRBV7-9 to TRBJ1-6; the D gene is possibly TRBD1 (6 bases). Germline assignment: CDR1 SEHNR and CDR2 FQNEAQ (reference sequence). This CDR3 has 16 residues. V dropped 3 bases and J dropped 3 bases, with 12 bases sitting between them. The chain's CDR3 is CASSLFGQLYNSPLHF. The CDR3 bases are TGTGCCAGCAGCTTGTTCGGACAGCTCTATAATTCACCCCTCCACTTT.

This chain uses TRBV6-1 with TRBJ1-5; TRBD1 is a possible D gene (5 bases). Germline lookup yields CDR1 MNHNS and CDR2 SASEGT. The CDR3 covers 13 residues. The V end was cut by 6 bases, the J end by 6 bases, with 12 bases between. The CDR3 reads CASSPTGFQPQHF. The CDR3 DNA is TGTGCCAGCAGCCCAACAGGTTTTCAGCCCCAGCATTTT.

The chain uses TRBV30 and TRBJ2-5; 8 bases fit TRBD1. The J segment lost 7 bases and the V segment lost 5 bases, leaving 12 bases of the junction unmatched. This CDR3 has 14 residues. CDR1 and CDR2 from the germline V gene are GTSNPN and SVGIG (reference sequence). CDR3 DNA sequence: TGTGCCTGGTCAATAACAGGGGGTCCTACGACCCAGTACTTC. Amino acids: CAWSITGGPTTQYF.

The chain uses TRBV4-2 and TRBJ2-3; 13 bases align to TRBD2. V was pared by 1 base and J by 0 bases, with 7 bases of the junction left unmatched. Germline assignment: CDR1 LGHNA and CDR2 YNFKEQ. The CDR3 has 19 amino acids. The CDR3 bases are TGTGCCAGCAGCCAAGCGGGACTAGCGGGGTTGGGAAGCACAGATACGCAGTATTTT. It specifies CASSQAGLAGLGSTDTQYF.

V gene TRBV4-1 combines with J gene TRBJ1-4; tentative D call: TRBD1 (5 bases). CDR1 and CDR2 (germline): MGHRA, YSYEKL. Deletions cut 2 bases from V and 8 bases from J, with 12 bases between. The CDR3 sequence is 14 residues long. CDR3 loop: CASSQWQGQEKLFF. CDR3 DNA sequence: TGCGCCAGCAGCCAATGGCAGGGCCAGGAAAAACTGTTTTTT.